One and the same sample provided the 24 T cell receptor beta chains below, sequenced in a study of shared clonotypes between healthy human individuals. The data were produced by immunoSEQ multiplex PCR, yet TCRdb's version contains in-frame clones alone and is incomplete. This sample has about 110,000 clones, with about 62% found just once. What was sequenced was memory CD8+ T cells sorted from blood. Described subset: CD45RO+ cells pooled with CCR7-negative TemRA cells. The receptors were gathered from a woman under 40 in good health.

The V call is TRBV6-4, the J call TRBJ2-3; 8 bases are shared with TRBD2. This CDR3 spans 16 amino acids. V was clipped by 1 base and J by 6 bases; unmatched bases: 9. Germline CDR1 reads MRHNA; CDR2 reads SNTAGT. The CDR3: CASSDLGLASLDTQYF. The DNA for the CDR3 is TGTGCCAGCAGTGACTTAGGACTAGCATCATTGGATACGCAGTATTTT.

V usage is TRBV28 and J usage is TRBJ2-7, with D perhaps TRBD1 or TRBD2 (5 bases each). Germline V gene data show CDR1 as MDHEN and CDR2 as SYDVKM. The CDR3 consists of 13 residues. The V end lost 6 bases, the J end lost 3 bases, and 12 bases lay between the germline ends. The CDR3 region is CASRSGTRYEQYF. The CDR3 nucleotides read TGTGCCAGCAGGTCCGGGACCCGCTACGAGCAGTACTTC.

The chain recombines TRBV7-9 with TRBJ1-4; D may be TRBD1 (5 bases). In germline, CDR1 is SEHNR, CDR2 FQNEAQ (reference sequence). There are 18 residues in the CDR3. With 2 bases removed from V and 1 base from J, the gap between germline ends came to 17 bases. CDR3 nucleotides: TGTGCCAGCAGCTTACAGGGCCTCGGGACCCAAACTAATGAAAAACTGTTTTTT. This translates into CASSLQGLGTQTNEKLFF.

The CDR3 sequence is CASSQDGSGTAYNEQFF. CDR3 bases: TGTGCCAGCAGCCAAGACGGTAGCGGGACAGCCTACAATGAGCAGTTCTTC. The gene calls are TRBV14 and TRBJ2-1; tentative D call: TRBD2 (8 bases). Trimming shortened V by 0 bases and J by 2 bases, and 14 bases separated the two germline ends. The CDR3 extends over 17 amino acids. CDR1 and CDR2 (germline): SGHDN, FVKESK.

This clone was counted between two and nine times. The CDR3 nucleotides are TGTGCCAGTAGTATGTTTACTAACTACGAGCAGTACTTC. This translates into CASSMFTNYEQYF. The rearrangement uses TRBV19 and TRBJ2-7; unclear D gene. Trimming removed 3 bases from V and 3 bases from J, with 9 bases in between. Germline V gene sequence: CDR1 LNHDA, CDR2 SQIVND (reference sequence). CDR3 length: 13 residues.

The chain recombines TRBV18 with TRBJ2-7, with D perhaps TRBD2 (6 bases). With 5 bases removed from V and 6 bases from J, the gap between germline ends came to 11 bases. CDR1 is KGHSH and CDR2 is LQKENI in the germline V gene. The CDR3 has 12 residues. The CDR3: CASSDGRGEQYF. The CDR3 nucleotides read TGTGCCAGCTCAGATGGGCGGGGCGAGCAGTACTTC.

A few counts support this clone. The V and J genes are TRBV10-1 and TRBJ1-1; 7 nucleotides line up with TRBD1. V gave up 0 bases and J gave up 8 bases; unmatched junction bases: 9. CDR3 size: 15 residues. Germline V CDR1 and CDR2: WNHNN, SYGVQD (reference sequence). CDR3 amino acids: CASSESYRGRGEAFF. As DNA, the CDR3 is TGCGCCAGCAGTGAGTCGTATAGGGGGCGAGGCGAAGCTTTCTTT.

The chain joins TRBV7-8 to TRBJ2-2; the D is unclear. CDR3 length: 15 residues. Germline CDR1 SGHVS, CDR2 FQNEAQ. The V end was cut by 2 bases, the J end by 6 bases, with 13 bases between. The CDR3 protein is CASSLIVSGPGELFF. The CDR3 bases are TGTGCCAGCAGCTTAATAGTATCCGGACCCGGGGAGCTGTTTTTT.

This clone was observed a handful of times. This sequence joins TRBV2 and TRBJ2-7; TRBD1 aligns across 9 bases. The J segment lost 12 bases and the V segment lost 10 bases, leaving 10 bases of the junction unmatched. The CDR3 loop spans 11 amino acids. CDR1 is SNHLY, CDR2 FYNNEI, per germline. The CDR3 sequence is CATDSGTGSYF. CDR3 in DNA: TGTGCCACAGATTCCGGGACAGGGTCGTACTTC.

The gene calls are TRBV7-2 and TRBJ2-7; tentative D call: TRBD2 (6 bases). The CDR3 is made up of 13 amino acids. CDR1 and CDR2 (germline): SGHTA, FQGNSA. The V and J ends lost 5 bases and 6 bases respectively, with 14 bases between them. The CDR3 sequence is CASSHGRSGEQYF. CDR3 DNA: TGTGCCAGCAGCCACGGGAGAAGCGGCGAGCAGTACTTC.

The V and J genes are TRBV27 and TRBJ2-7; D perhaps matches TRBD2 (5 bases). The CDR3 loop spans 15 amino acids. Per germline, CDR1 MNHEY and CDR2 SMNVEV (reference sequence). V lost 0 bases to trimming and J lost 2 bases, with 11 bases between them. The CDR3 coding sequence is TGTGCCAGCAGTTTATCCCTAGCTAGTACCTACGAGCAGTACTTC. Amino acid sequence: CASSLSLASTYEQYF.

V and J are TRBV2 and TRBJ1-1; no clear D gene. Germline CDR1 SNHLY, CDR2 FYNNEI. Between the trimmed V and J ends, which lost 2 bases and 1 base, there was a span of 8 bases. CDR3 length: 14 amino acids. The CDR3 nucleotides are TGTGCCAGCAGTGAACGTAGGGCGAACACTGAAGCTTTCTTT. Residues: CASSERRANTEAFF.

The chain links TRBV11-2 to TRBJ2-7; TRBD1 or TRBD2 may be the D gene (5 bases each). There are 14 residues in the CDR3. V was shortened by 0 bases and J by 5 bases, with 11 bases between the two germline ends. Germline lookup yields CDR1 SGHAT and CDR2 FQNNGV. The CDR3 loop reads CASSLDGTLDEQYF. The DNA for the CDR3 is TGTGCCAGCAGCTTAGACGGGACCCTCGACGAGCAGTACTTC.

The chain links TRBV5-1 to TRBJ1-2, with TRBD1 as a possible D gene (6 bases). The CDR3 runs 13 residues. Trimming took 5 bases from V and 3 from J, leaving 11 bases between them. The germline gives CDR1 SGHRS, CDR2 YFSETQ. Written as DNA, the CDR3 is TGCGCCAGCAGTTTCAGGGGAGACTATGGCTACACCTTC. It specifies CASSFRGDYGYTF.

The chain has TRBV4-1 and TRBJ2-7, with 13 nucleotides matching TRBD2. The CDR3 loop spans 19 amino acids. Germline-derived CDR1 and CDR2 are MGHRA and YSYEKL. Trimming at V came to 4 bases and at J to 2 bases, leaving 14 bases not matched to a gene. The CDR3 loop is CASSPHPGTSGKRAYEQYF. CDR3 coding DNA: TGCGCCAGCAGCCCCCATCCCGGGACTAGCGGGAAAAGAGCCTACGAGCAGTACTTC.

V gene TRBV28 combines with J gene TRBJ2-1; D not certain. This CDR3 has 12 amino acids. Germline V gene data show CDR1 as MDHEN and CDR2 as SYDVKM. V was clipped by 2 bases and J by 10 bases, with 9 bases between them. CDR3 DNA sequence: TGTGCCAGCAGTTTACTATCGGGCGAGCAGTTCTTC. Translated: CASSLLSGEQFF. The variable domain in full, completed from reference TRBV28 and TRBJ2-1, reads DVKVTQSSRYLVKRTGEKVFLECVQDMDHENMFWYRQDPGLGLRLIYFSYDVKMKEKGDIPEGYSVSREKKERFSLILESASTNQTSMYLCASSLLSGEQFFGPGTRLTVL.

This chain uses TRBV7-9 with TRBJ2-3, with 7 positions matching TRBD2. From germline, CDR1 is SEHNR and CDR2 FQNEAQ (reference sequence). V shed 3 bases, J shed 4 bases, and the junction held 16 bases outside the gene matches. The CDR3 spans 18 residues. The CDR3: CASSFTLAPGGRADTQYF. The CDR3 DNA follows: TGTGCCAGCAGCTTCACCCTAGCCCCCGGCGGGAGAGCAGATACGCAGTATTTT.

The chain carries TRBV9 and TRBJ2-7; 7 bases are shared with TRBD1. V gave up 4 bases and J gave up 0 bases; unmatched junction bases: 4. Germline-derived CDR1 and CDR2 are SGDLS and YYNGEE. CDR3 length: 14 amino acids. For the CDR3, the DNA is TGTGCCAGCAGCCGGACAGGTTACTCCTACGAGCAGTACTTC. Amino acid sequence: CASSRTGYSYEQYF.

This clone was seen repeatedly, ten times or more. The genes are TRBV9 and TRBJ2-1; no firm D call. The CDR3 is 15 amino acids. Germline V gives CDR1 SGDLS, CDR2 YYNGEE. V lost 3 bases and J lost 4, with 14 bases in between. The CDR3 DNA reads as TGTGCCAGCAGCGGAAACATTGACGGTTACAATGAGCAGTTCTTC. It translates to CASSGNIDGYNEQFF.

With regard to this clone: A clone one base away is much larger, so this may be a read error. Other DNA sequences in the sample encode the same CDR3. The chain uses TRBV7-9 and TRBJ1-1; a weak D match, TRBD1 (5 bases). The CDR3 length is 16 residues. CDR1 SEHNR and CDR2 FQNEAQ come from the germline V gene (reference sequence). For the CDR3, the DNA is TGTGCCAGCAGCTACTCCCGTTCAAGAGGGGAGACTGAAGCCTTCTTT. It codes for CASSYSRSRGETEAFF.

This clone was counted between two and nine times. This chain joins TRBV28 and TRBJ1-5, with D possibly TRBD1 on 6 matching bases. The CDR3 runs to 15 residues. Germline CDR1 MDHEN, CDR2 SYDVKM. V lost 6 bases, J lost 0 bases, and 12 bases lay in between. CDR3 in DNA: TGTGCCAGCAGCTTGACAGGAGCTAGCAATCAGCCCCAGCATTTT. It translates to CASSLTGASNQPQHF.

The table lists this clone with a count of one. J is TRBJ1-1 and V is TRBV19; D gene uncertain. The CDR3 is 15 amino acids. Per germline, CDR1 LNHDA and CDR2 SQIVND (reference sequence). Trimming pared 3 bases from V and 1 base from J, leaving 12 bases between. The CDR3 sequence is CASSIEVLTNTEAFF. CDR3 DNA sequence: TGTGCCAGTAGTATTGAGGTACTTACGAACACTGAAGCTTTCTTT.

The chain combines TRBV25-1 with TRBJ2-7, with 8 nucleotides matching TRBD2. The germline gives CDR1 MGHDK, CDR2 SYGVNS. The CDR3 runs to 17 residues. The V and J ends lost 0 bases and 4 bases, in that order; junction bases with no gene match: 11. The chain's CDR3 is CASSEYGAGVRGYEQYF. In nucleotides, the CDR3 is TGTGCCAGCAGTGAATATGGAGCGGGAGTACGGGGTTACGAGCAGTACTTC.

The chain joins TRBV7-3 to TRBJ2-3; D may correspond to TRBD1 or TRBD2 (5 bases each). Trimming removed 2 bases from V and 2 bases from J, with 8 bases in between. The CDR3 loop spans 14 amino acids. Germline V gene lookup returns CDR1 SGHTA and CDR2 FQGTGA. CDR3 bases: TGTGCCAGCAGCTTAGGGGGTCCCACAGATACGCAGTATTTT. Its protein product is CASSLGGPTDTQYF.